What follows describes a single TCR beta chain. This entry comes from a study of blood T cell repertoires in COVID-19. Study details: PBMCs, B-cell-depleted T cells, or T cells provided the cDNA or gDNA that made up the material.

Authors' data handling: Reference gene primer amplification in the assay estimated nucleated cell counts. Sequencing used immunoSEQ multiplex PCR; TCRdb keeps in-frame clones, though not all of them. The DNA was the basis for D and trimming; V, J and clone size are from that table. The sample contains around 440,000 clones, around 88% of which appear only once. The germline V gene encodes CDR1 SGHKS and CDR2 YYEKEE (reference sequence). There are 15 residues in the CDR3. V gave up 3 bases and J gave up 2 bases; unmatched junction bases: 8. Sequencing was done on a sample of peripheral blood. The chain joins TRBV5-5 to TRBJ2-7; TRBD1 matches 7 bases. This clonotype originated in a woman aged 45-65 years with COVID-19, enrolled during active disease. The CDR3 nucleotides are TGTGCCAGCAGCTGGCAGGGGGACCAAACCTACGAGCAGTACTTC. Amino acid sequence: CASSWQGDQTYEQYF.